These 12 T cell receptor beta chains originate from one sample sequenced in a study of blood T cell repertoires in COVID-19. Sequencing was performed with immunoSEQ multiplex PCR; in TCRdb, only in-frame clones are kept and a portion is missing. The repertoire holds roughly 88,000 clones, with approximately 90% as singletons. Specimen: peripheral blood. The receptor source for this set is a woman aged 45-59 years in a cohort sampled during active COVID-19.

The gene calls are TRBV9 and TRBJ2-1; a possible D gene is TRBD2 (6 bases). V was shortened by 4 bases and J by 5 bases, with 13 bases between the two germline ends. Germline values: CDR1 SGDLS, CDR2 YYNGEE. The CDR3 covers 14 residues. The CDR3 DNA sequence: TGTGCCAGCAGCTTGGTGGGGGGTAACAATGAGCAGTTCTTC. Translated: CASSLVGGNNEQFF.

The CDR3 spells CATSDLSGTQYF. As DNA, the CDR3 is TGTGCCACCAGTGATTTATCCGGTACGCAGTATTTT. The chain recombines TRBV24-1 with TRBJ2-3; D gene unclear. The V end was cut by 1 base, the J end by 8 bases, with 6 bases between. This CDR3 spans 12 amino acids. Looked up from germline, CDR1 is KGHDR and CDR2 is SFDVKD.

This chain connects TRBV19 to TRBJ2-2; 8 nucleotides line up with TRBD1. In germline, CDR1 is LNHDA, CDR2 SQIVND (reference sequence). The CDR3 has 16 amino acids. Losses at the gene ends were 7 bases for V and 4 bases for J; bases not matched to a gene: 11. In DNA, the CDR3 is TGTGCCAGTAACCCGATCGGGACAGGACTCACCGGGGAGCTGTTTTTT. Translation: CASNPIGTGLTGELFF.

The rearrangement uses TRBV5-1 and TRBJ2-7, with D perhaps matching TRBD1 (6 bases). The CDR3 loop spans 14 amino acids. Trimming stripped 5 bases from V and 5 bases from J, with 17 bases between. The germline V gene has CDR1 SGHRS and CDR2 YFSETQ. The CDR3 region is CASRPTGPIDEQYF. CDR3 bases: TGCGCCAGCAGACCTACAGGGCCGATTGACGAGCAGTACTTC. The complete variable domain, with remaining parts taken from reference TRBV5-1 and TRBJ2-7, reads KAGVTQTPRYLIKTRGQQVTLSCSPISGHRSVSWYQQTPGQGLQFLFEYFSETQRNKGNFPGRFSGRQFSNSRSEMNVSTLELGDSALYLCASRPTGPIDEQYFGPGTRLTVT.

V and J are TRBV9 and TRBJ1-6; possible D gene TRBD1, 5 bases. From germline, CDR1 is SGDLS and CDR2 YYNGEE. This CDR3 contains 15 residues. The V end was cut by 4 bases, the J end by 9 bases, with 17 bases between. DNA of the CDR3: TGTGCCAGCAGCTTGGGGGGGGTCAGCGGTTCACCCCTCCACTTT. It is translated as CASSLGGVSGSPLHF.

The gene calls are TRBV5-1 and TRBJ1-4, with D uncertain. The CDR3 spans 12 residues. V was shortened by 3 bases and J by 12 bases, with 12 bases between the two germline ends. CDR1 SGHRS and CDR2 YFSETQ come from the germline V gene. The CDR3, as DNA: TGCGCCAGCAGCTCCGATCGAGGAGAACTGTTTTTT. It is translated as CASSSDRGELFF.

The chain is built from TRBV23-1 and TRBJ1-4, with D perhaps TRBD1 (5 bases). TRBV23-1 is placed among ORFs of uncertain function. Trimming cost V 0 bases and J 0 bases, with 11 bases left between them. CDR3 length equals 17 residues. The CDR3 nucleotides read TGCGCCAGCAGTCAATCGATCGGGGGTGCAACTAATGAAAAACTGTTTTTT. This translates into CASSQSIGGATNEKLFF.

Only one count was recorded for this clone. This rearrangement joins TRBV30 to TRBJ1-3; 8 bases match TRBD1. Unmatched junction bases numbered 10, after V lost 4 bases and J lost 5 bases. The CDR3 is 15 amino acids. Per germline, CDR1 GTSNPN and CDR2 SVGIG (reference sequence). CDR3 sequence: CAWTPQDRDRNTIYF. CDR3 coding DNA: TGTGCCTGGACCCCACAGGACAGGGATAGAAACACCATATATTTT.

The V call is TRBV5-6, the J call TRBJ2-4; 7 nucleotides match TRBD1. The V segment lost 4 bases and the J segment 0 bases; nucleotides outside the gene matches: 7. Germline CDR1 and CDR2: SGHDT and YYEEEE. This CDR3 spans 16 amino acids. CDR3 protein: CASSTWTGVAKNIQYF. The CDR3 DNA reads TGTGCCAGCAGCACGTGGACAGGAGTAGCCAAAAACATTCAGTACTTC.

J is TRBJ1-5 and V is TRBV6-5; 12 bases map to TRBD1. The germline gives CDR1 MNHEY, CDR2 SVGAGI. J lost 5 bases, V lost 5 bases, and 4 bases had no gene match. The CDR3 is 15 amino acids. The CDR3 protein is CASSPGQGAYQPQHF. CDR3 sequence (DNA): TGTGCCAGCAGTCCGGGACAGGGGGCTTATCAGCCCCAGCATTTT.

The V gene is TRBV28, the J gene TRBJ2-7, with 7 bases fitting TRBD1. Trimming removed 6 bases from V and 3 bases from J; junction bases left unmatched: 8. CDR3 length: 14 residues. The germline CDR1 and CDR2 sequences are MDHEN and SYDVKM. CDR3 nucleotide sequence: TGTGCCAGCAGCTCATCGGGACAGCTCTACGAGCAGTACTTC. Its protein product is CASSSSGQLYEQYF.

The chain is built from TRBV6-5 and TRBJ2-4; D not certain. V dropped 7 bases and J dropped 0 bases, with 13 bases sitting between them. The germline CDR1 and CDR2 sequences are MNHEY and SVGAGI. The CDR3 runs to 15 residues. The CDR3 DNA sequence: TGTGCCAGCACTTCACAACGACTAGCCAAAAACATTCAGTACTTC. Amino acid sequence: CASTSQRLAKNIQYF.